Below, 10 T cell receptor beta chains from the same sample are listed, as sequenced in a study of T cells after yellow fever vaccination. From the 5' RACE reads, TCRdb called clonotypes with MiXCR, one entry per CDR3 protein. Counted here are about 550,000 distinct CDR3 sequences, less than 20% occurring once; the ten biggest clones make up roughly an eighth. The sample in question was PBMCs, obtained 15 days after the yellow fever booster vaccination. Receptors were obtained from a young man who received the YFV17D yellow fever vaccine.

This chain connects TRBV7-9 to TRBJ2-4; TRBD1 matches 7 bases. CDR1 is SEHNR, CDR2 FQNEAQ, per germline (reference sequence). The CDR3 sequence is 15 residues long. The CDR3: CALEIKQGTEDIQYF. CDR3 DNA sequence: TGTGCGCTCGAGATAAAACAGGGGACGGAAGACATTCAGTACTTC. Variable domain in full (rest from reference TRBV7-9 and TRBJ2-4): DTGVSQNPRHKITKRGQNVTFRCDPISEHNRLYWYRQTLGQGPEFLTYFQNEAQLEKSRLLSDRFSAERPKGSFSTLEIQRTEQGDSAMYLCALEIKQGTEDIQYFGAGTRLSVL.

A single count supports this clonotype. V gene TRBV11-1 combines with J gene TRBJ2-2; no definite D call. The CDR3 spans 15 residues. Trimming took off 2 bases at V and 7 bases at J, with 14 bases between the two ends. Germline CDR1 reads SGHAT; CDR2 reads FQDESV (reference sequence). CDR3 coding DNA: TGTGCCAGCAGCTTATCACCGACGTCCCACGGGGAGCTGTTTTTT. This translates into CASSLSPTSHGELFF.

This clonotype was found many times. The genes are TRBV20-1 and TRBJ2-3; no reliable D call. The ends were cut back, 1 base at V and 0 bases at J, with 2 bases in the middle. CDR3 length: 12 amino acids. Germline V gives CDR1 DFQATT, CDR2 SNEGSKA (reference sequence). Here the CDR3 reads CSARVSTDTQYF. The CDR3 nucleotides are TGCAGTGCTAGAGTGAGCACAGATACGCAGTATTTT.

The chain couples TRBV2 to TRBJ2-2, with D possibly matching TRBD2 (5 bases). The CDR3 has 15 amino acids. The germline CDR1 and CDR2 sequences are SNHLY and FYNNEI. V lost 8 bases, J lost 4 bases, and 17 bases lay in between. The CDR3 is CASGGRTYATGELFF. In DNA, the CDR3 is TGTGCCAGCGGAGGAAGAACATACGCCACCGGGGAGCTGTTTTTT. Full variable domain (missing parts from reference TRBV2 and TRBJ2-2): EPEVTQTPSHQVTQMGQEVILRCVPISNHLYFYWYRQILGQKVEFLVSFYNNEISEKSEIFDDQFSVERPDGSNFTLKIRSTKLEDSAMYFCASGGRTYATGELFFGEGSRLTVL.

The chain uses TRBV6-4 and TRBJ2-2; either TRBD1 or TRBD2 may supply D (5 bases each). The CDR3 is made up of 17 amino acids. The V gene lost 2 bases and the J gene lost 1 base, with 14 bases spanning the gap. Per germline, CDR1 MRHNA and CDR2 SNTAGT. The CDR3 DNA reads as TGTGCCAGCAGTGACCTACTGGGACGGAGGAACACCGGGGAGCTGTTTTTT. Translated, it gives CASSDLLGRRNTGELFF.

This rearrangement joins TRBV7-2 to TRBJ2-5; D call uncertain. CDR1 and CDR2 (germline): SGHTA, FQGNSA. The CDR3 totals 14 residues. Trimming cost V 4 bases and J 1 base, with 10 bases left between them. The CDR3 DNA reads as TGTGCCAGCAGCTGGCCGGGCCTCCAAGAGACCCAGTACTTC. Translating it yields CASSWPGLQETQYF.

A note on this clonotype: One end of the junction does not line up with germline, which may come from a read error. V and J are TRBV7-7 and TRBJ2-2; D is perhaps TRBD1 or TRBD2 (5 bases each). Germline V gene lookup returns CDR1 SSHAT and CDR2 FNYEAQ (reference sequence). This CDR3 has 15 amino acids. The CDR3 here is CASSSGTVGTGELFF. Here the CDR3 DNA reads TGTGCTAGCAGCTCCGGGACGGTAGGGACCGGGGAGCTGTTTTTT.

The chain recombines TRBV6-2 or TRBV6-3 with TRBJ1-5, with D uncertain. The CDR3 extends over 12 amino acids. Trimming removed 4 bases at V and 12 bases at J, with 13 bases between. CDR1 and CDR2 from the germline V gene are MNHEY and SVGEGT. The CDR3 DNA follows: TGTGCCAGCAGTTTAGACTGGAAGCTCCAGCATTTT. It specifies CASSLDWKLQHF.

This clonotype was counted between two and nine times. The V and J genes are TRBV20-1 and TRBJ2-1; a possible D gene is TRBD2 (5 bases). V lost 0 bases and J 8 bases, leaving 11 bases between the germline ends. The CDR3 runs to 13 residues. CDR1 DFQATT and CDR2 SNEGSKA come from the germline V gene (reference sequence). CDR3 nucleotide sequence: TGCAGTGCTAGAGAAGCTAGCTTCCATGAGCAGTTCTTC. This encodes CSAREASFHEQFF.

The rearrangement joins TRBV3-1 to TRBJ2-7; maybe TRBD2 (5 bases). The length of the CDR3 is 15 residues. Trimming shortened V by 1 base and J by 2 bases, and 12 bases separated the two germline ends. CDR1 is LGHDT, CDR2 YNNKEL, per germline (reference sequence). CDR3 in DNA: TGTGCCAGCAGCCAAGGGATATCGGGGACCTACGAGCAGTACTTC. Residues: CASSQGISGTYEQYF.